This TCR beta chain emerged from a study of identical twins. Study results and limitations: Insertions ran lower in abundant cord blood beta clonotypes, though not in memory repertoires. Weaker excess sharing between twins was seen in beta out-of-frame sequences. Models underestimated out-of-frame TCR alpha sharing in monozygotic twins.

The CDR3 runs to 15 residues. CDR1 and CDR2 from the germline V gene are SEHNR and FQNEAQ (reference sequence). After removal of 5 bases from V and 5 bases from J, the junction contained 9 bases not matched to a gene. A universal primer site was added by template switching, and unique molecular identifiers were carried by the cDNA. One entry per CDR3 protein, called by TCRdb with MiXCR from the 5' RACE reads. This table has 200,000 to 300,000 distinct CDR3 sequences, about an eighth appearing once. As concerns this clonotype: Its antigen is still unknown.

These data also featured in a second study, about yellow fever vaccine responses in identical twins.

Material: memory (CD45RO+) T cells sorted from blood. This TCR was recovered from a woman under 30 in good health. The V and J genes are TRBV7-9 and TRBJ2-7; 10 nucleotides line up with TRBD1. The CDR3 sequence: CASSLRDRGPNEQYF. The CDR3 DNA reads TGTGCCAGCAGCCTCCGGGACAGGGGTCCCAACGAGCAGTACTTC.